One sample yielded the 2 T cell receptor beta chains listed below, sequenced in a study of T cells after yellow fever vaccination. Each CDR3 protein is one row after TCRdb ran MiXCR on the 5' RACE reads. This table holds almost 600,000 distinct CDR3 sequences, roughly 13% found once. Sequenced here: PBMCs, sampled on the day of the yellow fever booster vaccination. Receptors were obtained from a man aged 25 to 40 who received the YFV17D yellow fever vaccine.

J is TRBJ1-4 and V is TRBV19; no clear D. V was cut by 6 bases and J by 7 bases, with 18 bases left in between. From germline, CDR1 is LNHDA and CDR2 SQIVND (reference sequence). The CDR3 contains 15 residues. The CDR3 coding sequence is TGTGCCAGTAGCCCCCTCGGGCCAAGTAGTGAAAAACTGTTTTTT. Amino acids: CASSPLGPSSEKLFF.

CDR3 sequence: CASSPRGETIAGELFF. CDR3 nucleotide sequence: TGTGCCAGCAGCCCTCGGGGGGAGACCATCGCCGGGGAGCTGTTTTTT. V usage is TRBV7-2 and J usage is TRBJ2-2, with 7 bases that match TRBD2. The length of the CDR3 is 16 residues. From germline, CDR1 is SGHTA and CDR2 FQGNSA. J lost 6 bases, V lost 5 bases, and 12 bases had no gene match.